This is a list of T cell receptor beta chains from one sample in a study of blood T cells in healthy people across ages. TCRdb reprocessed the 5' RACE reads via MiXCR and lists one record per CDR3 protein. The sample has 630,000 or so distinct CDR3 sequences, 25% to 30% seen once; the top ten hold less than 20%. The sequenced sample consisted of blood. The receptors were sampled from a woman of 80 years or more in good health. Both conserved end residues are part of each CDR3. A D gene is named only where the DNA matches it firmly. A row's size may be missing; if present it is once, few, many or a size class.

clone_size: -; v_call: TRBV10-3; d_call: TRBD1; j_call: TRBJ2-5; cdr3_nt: TGCGCCATCAGTGGCCAGGGACAGGGGAACGGAGAGACCCAGTACTTC; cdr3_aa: CAISGQGQGNGETQYF
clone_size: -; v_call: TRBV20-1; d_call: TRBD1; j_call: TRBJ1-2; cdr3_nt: TGCAGTGCTAGAACGGCGGGACAGGCGAGAGATGGCTACACCTTC; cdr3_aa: CSARTAGQARDGYTF
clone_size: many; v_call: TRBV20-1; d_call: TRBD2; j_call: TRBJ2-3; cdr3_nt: TGCAGTGCTGTCCCTAGCGGGCGGGGCACAGATACGCAGTATTTT; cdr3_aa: CSAVPSGRGTDTQYF
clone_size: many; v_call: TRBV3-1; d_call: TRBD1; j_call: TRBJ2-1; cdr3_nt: TGTGCCAGCAGCGAACAGGGGAAGTTTTACAATGAGCAGTTCTTC; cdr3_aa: CASSEQGKFYNEQFF
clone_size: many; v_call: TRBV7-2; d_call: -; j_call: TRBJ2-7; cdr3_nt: TGTGCCAGCAGCCCCCGTCGGGGCGGGGCTCAGCAGTACTTC; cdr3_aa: CASSPRRGGAQQYF
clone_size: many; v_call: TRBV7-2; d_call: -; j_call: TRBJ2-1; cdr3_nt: TGTGCCAGCAGCTTAAGCCGGATGGGGGGGGCCGACAATGAGCAGTTCTTC; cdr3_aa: CASSLSRMGGADNEQFF
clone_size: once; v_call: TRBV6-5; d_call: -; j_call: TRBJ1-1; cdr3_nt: TGTGCCAGCAGCCCTAGGAAGAACACTGGAGCTTTCTTT; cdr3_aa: CASSPRKNTGAFF
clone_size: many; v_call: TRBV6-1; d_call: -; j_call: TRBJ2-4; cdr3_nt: TGTGCCAGCAGTGTAAGGATGTTAGCCAAAAACATTCAGTACTTC; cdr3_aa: CASSVRMLAKNIQYF
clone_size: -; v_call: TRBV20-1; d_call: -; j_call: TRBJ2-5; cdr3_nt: TGCAGTGCTAGACCAACTCAGGTGGAAGAGACCCAGTACTTC; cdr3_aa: CSARPTQVEETQYF
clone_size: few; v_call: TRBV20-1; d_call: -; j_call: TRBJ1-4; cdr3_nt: TGCAGTGCTAGAGACGTCAACCTCGCAACTAATGAAAAACTGTTTTTT; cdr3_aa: CSARDVNLATNEKLFF
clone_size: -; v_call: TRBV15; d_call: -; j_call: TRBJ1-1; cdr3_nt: TGTGCCACCAGCAGAAAAAGAGGAGGCACTGAAGCTTTCTTT; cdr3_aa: CATSRKRGGTEAFF
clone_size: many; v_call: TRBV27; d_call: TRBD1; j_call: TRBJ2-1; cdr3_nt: TGTGCCAGCAGGCCCGGGACAGGCAGCTCCTACAATGAGCAGTTCTTC; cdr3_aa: CASRPGTGSSYNEQFF
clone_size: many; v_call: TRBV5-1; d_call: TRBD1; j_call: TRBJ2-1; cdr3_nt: TGCGCCAGCACCCCGACAGGGGGCTCCTACAATGAGCAGTTCTTC; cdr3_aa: CASTPTGGSYNEQFF
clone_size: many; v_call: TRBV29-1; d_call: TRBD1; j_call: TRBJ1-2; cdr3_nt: TGCAGCGTTCTCGGGAGGGACAGGGGGCCAGGGGGCTACACCTTC; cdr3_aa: CSVLGRDRGPGGYTF
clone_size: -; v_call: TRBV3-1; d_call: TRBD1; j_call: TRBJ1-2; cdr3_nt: TGTGCCAGCAGCCAAGGGACAGGGGGAGCCTATGGCTACACCTTC; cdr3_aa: CASSQGTGGAYGYTF
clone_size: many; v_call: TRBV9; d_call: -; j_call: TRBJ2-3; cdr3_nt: TGTGCCAGCAGCGGACTAGGGGATACGCAGTATTTT; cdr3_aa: CASSGLGDTQYF
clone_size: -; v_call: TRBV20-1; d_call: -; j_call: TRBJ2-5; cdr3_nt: TGCAGTGCTAGAACGGGGATACAAGAGACCCAGTACTTC; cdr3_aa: CSARTGIQETQYF
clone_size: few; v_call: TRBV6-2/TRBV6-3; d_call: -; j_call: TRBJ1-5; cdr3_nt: TGTGCCAGCAGTAAAGCAGCTCAGCCCCAGCATTTT; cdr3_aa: CASSKAAQPQHF
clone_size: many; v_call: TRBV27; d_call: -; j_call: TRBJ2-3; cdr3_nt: TGTGCCAGCAGTTTACCGTCAGGAGGCACAGATACGCAGTATTTT; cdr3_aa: CASSLPSGGTDTQYF
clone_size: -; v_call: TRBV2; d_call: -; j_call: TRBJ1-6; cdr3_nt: TGTGCCAGCAGTGATATACCGGGAAATTCACCCCTCCACTTT; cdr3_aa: CASSDIPGNSPLHF
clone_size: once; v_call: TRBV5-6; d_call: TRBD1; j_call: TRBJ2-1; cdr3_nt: TGTGCCAGCAGCTGGGGGACAGGGGGCTACAATGAGCAGTTCTTC; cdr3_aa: CASSWGTGGYNEQFF
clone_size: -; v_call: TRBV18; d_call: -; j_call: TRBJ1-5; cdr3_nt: TGTGCCAGCTCACGCACAGGGTACAATCAGCCCCAGCATTTT; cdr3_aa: CASSRTGYNQPQHF
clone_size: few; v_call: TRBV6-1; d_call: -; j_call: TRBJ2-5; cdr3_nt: TGTGCCAGCAGTGAAGGGGGGGAAGGGCAAGAGACCCAGTACTTC; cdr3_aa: CASSEGGEGQETQYF
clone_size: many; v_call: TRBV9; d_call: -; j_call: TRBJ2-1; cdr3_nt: TGTGCCAGCAGCCCGTTCGGGCCCTACAATGAGCAGTTCTTC; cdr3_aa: CASSPFGPYNEQFF
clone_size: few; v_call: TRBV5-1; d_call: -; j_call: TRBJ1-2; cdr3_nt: TGCGCCAGCAGCTTGGCCGGGTCAGTCCTTGAAACTAACTATGGCTACACCTTC; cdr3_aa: CASSLAGSVLETNYGYTF
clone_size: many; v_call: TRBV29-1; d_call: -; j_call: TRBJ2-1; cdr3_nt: TGCAGCGTTGAGTGGTCAGGGGATAATGAGCAGTTCTTC; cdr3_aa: CSVEWSGDNEQFF
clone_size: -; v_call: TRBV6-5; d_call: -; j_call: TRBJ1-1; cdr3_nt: TGTGCCAGCAGTTACTCGATCCTCCACATGACTGAAGCTTTCTTT; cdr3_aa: CASSYSILHMTEAFF